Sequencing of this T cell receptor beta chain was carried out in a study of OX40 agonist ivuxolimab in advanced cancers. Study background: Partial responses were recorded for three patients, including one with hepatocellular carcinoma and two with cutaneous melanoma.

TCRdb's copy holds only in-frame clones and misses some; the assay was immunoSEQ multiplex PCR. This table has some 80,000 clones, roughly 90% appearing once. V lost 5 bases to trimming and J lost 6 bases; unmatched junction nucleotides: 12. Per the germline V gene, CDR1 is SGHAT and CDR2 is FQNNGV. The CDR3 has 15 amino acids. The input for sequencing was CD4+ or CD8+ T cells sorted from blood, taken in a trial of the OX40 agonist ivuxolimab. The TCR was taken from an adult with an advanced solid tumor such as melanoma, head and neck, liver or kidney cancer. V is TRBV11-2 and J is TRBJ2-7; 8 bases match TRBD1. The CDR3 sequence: CASSPFRLTGGEQYF. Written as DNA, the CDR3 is TGTGCCAGCAGCCCATTCCGGCTCACAGGGGGCGAGCAGTACTTC.